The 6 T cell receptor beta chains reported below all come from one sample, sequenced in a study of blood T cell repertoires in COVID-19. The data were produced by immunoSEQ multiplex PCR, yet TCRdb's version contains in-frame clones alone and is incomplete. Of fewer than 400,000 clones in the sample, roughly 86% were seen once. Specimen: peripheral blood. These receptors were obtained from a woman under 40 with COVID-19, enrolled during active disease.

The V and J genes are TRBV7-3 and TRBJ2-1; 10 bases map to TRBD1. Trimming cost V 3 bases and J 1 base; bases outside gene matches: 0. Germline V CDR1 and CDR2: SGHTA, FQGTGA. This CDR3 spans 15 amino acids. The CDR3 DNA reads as TGTGCCAGCAGCTTGGACAGGGGGTCCTACAATGAGCAGTTCTTC. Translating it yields CASSLDRGSYNEQFF. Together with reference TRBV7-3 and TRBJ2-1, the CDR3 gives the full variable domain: GAGVSQTPSNKVTEKGKYVELRCDPISGHTALYWYRQSLGQGPEFLIYFQGTGAADDSGLPNDRFFAVRPEGSVSTLKIQRTERGDSAVYLCASSLDRGSYNEQFFGPGTRLTVL.

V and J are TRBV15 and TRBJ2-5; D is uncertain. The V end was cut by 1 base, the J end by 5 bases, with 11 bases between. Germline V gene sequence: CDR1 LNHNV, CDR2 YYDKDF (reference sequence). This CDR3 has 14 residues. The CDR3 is CATSRGLLGETQYF. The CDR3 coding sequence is TGTGCCACCAGCAGAGGACTTCTCGGGGAGACCCAGTACTTC.

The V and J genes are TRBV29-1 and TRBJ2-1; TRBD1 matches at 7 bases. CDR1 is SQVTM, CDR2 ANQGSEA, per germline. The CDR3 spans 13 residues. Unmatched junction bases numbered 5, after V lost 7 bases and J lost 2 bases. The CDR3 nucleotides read TGCAGCGGAACCGGGACAGCCTACAATGAGCAGTTCTTC. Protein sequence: CSGTGTAYNEQFF.

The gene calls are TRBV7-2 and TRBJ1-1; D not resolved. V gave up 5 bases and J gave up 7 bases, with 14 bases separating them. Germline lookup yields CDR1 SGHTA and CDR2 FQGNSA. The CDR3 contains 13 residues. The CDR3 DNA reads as TGTGCCAGCAGCCTTCTCTTCCGGAGTGAAGCTTTCTTT. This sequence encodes CASSLLFRSEAFF.

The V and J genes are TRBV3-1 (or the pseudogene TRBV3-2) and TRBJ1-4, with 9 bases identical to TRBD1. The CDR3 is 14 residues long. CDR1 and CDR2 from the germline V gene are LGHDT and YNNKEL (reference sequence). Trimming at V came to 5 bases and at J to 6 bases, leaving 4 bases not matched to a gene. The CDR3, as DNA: TGTGCCAGCAGCTCACAGGGGGCGTATGAAAAACTGTTTTTT. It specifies CASSSQGAYEKLFF.

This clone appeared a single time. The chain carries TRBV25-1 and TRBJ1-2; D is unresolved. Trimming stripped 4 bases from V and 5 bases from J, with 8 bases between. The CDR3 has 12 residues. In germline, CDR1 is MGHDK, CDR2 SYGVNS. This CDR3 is CASSGGVYGYTF. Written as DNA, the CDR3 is TGTGCCAGCAGTGGTGGAGTTTATGGCTACACCTTC.